This T cell receptor (beta chain) was recorded in a study of CD8 T cells in Susac syndrome. About the research overall: Patients with Susac syndrome were therapy-naive, taking corticosteroids, with some also receiving intravenous immunoglobulin, or taking intravenous immunoglobulin alone at the time their blood was drawn. Study-level points and caveats: No clonal expansion appeared among CD4+ T cells in Susac patients.

The sequenced target, TCR beta, came from blood CD8+ and CD4+ T cells. CD8+ and CD4+ T cells were negatively isolated; TEMRA cells were FACS-enriched. To note about this clonotype: Its antigen is unidentified.

The CDR3 has 15 residues. CDR1 KGHDR and CDR2 SFDVKD come from the germline V gene. The trim removed 4 bases at V and 6 bases at J, leaving 8 bases unmatched. Reverse transcription of roughly 0.5 to 1 ug RNA used random hexamers. TCRdb reprocessed the immunoSEQ multiplex PCR reads with MiXCR, giving one entry per CDR3 protein. The sample holds 95,000 to 150,000 distinct CDR3 sequences; roughly 95% are singletons and the top ten take 0.13% to 0.15%. V gene TRBV24-1 combines with J gene TRBJ2-1; TRBD2 matches 7 bases. Sequencing used CD4+ T cells from PBMCs. The receptor was derived from a human donor with Susac syndrome. The CDR3 protein is CATSDAGTTSNEQFF. The CDR3 DNA reads TGTGCCACCAGTGACGCCGGGACTACGTCCAATGAGCAGTTCTTC.